This T cell receptor (beta chain) was sequenced for a study of blood T cells in healthy people across ages. In germline, CDR1 is SSHAT, CDR2 FNYEAQ (reference sequence). The CDR3 loop spans 14 amino acids. With a J-beta primer mix and a sample-barcoded 5' primer, a second PCR ran about 6 to 11 cycles. TCRdb analysed the 5' RACE reads with MiXCR anew, one entry per CDR3 protein. The sample yields hundreds of thousands of distinct CDR3 sequences, roughly 53% seen once. The chain joins TRBV7-7 to TRBJ2-7; D is possibly TRBD1 (6 bases). The J call may be incorrect, as the DNA end agrees better with TRBJ2-5. Sample: blood. This TCR came from a man in his sixties in good health. CDR3 sequence (DNA): TGTGCCAGCAGCCGACTACAGGGAAGCGAGACCCAGTACTTC. Its translation: CASSRLQGSETQYF.